What follows are 10 T cell receptor beta chains derived from one specimen sequenced in a study of T cell responses to AZD1222 COVID-19 vaccine. Measured with immunoSEQ multiplex PCR; TCRdb has only the in-frame clones, and not every one. The repertoire holds about 140,000 clones, with 80% to 95% as singletons. This specimen consisted of peripheral blood, obtained 28 days after the second AZD1222 dose. These receptors came from an adult who received the AZD1222 COVID-19 vaccine.

The chain recombines TRBV30 with TRBJ1-2; possibly TRBD1 for D (6 bases). Trimming stripped 1 base from V and 7 bases from J, with 19 bases between. Per the germline V gene, CDR1 is GTSNPN and CDR2 is SVGIG (reference sequence). The CDR3 is made up of 15 amino acids. CDR3 amino acids: CAWSALSGASAGYTF. The CDR3 DNA sequence: TGTGCCTGGAGTGCCCTCTCAGGGGCCTCGGCTGGCTACACCTTC.

This clone has more than one count but fewer than ten. The V call is TRBV11-2, the J call TRBJ1-1; D ambiguous. V lost 4 bases to trimming and J lost 1 base, with 10 bases between them. The CDR3 is 14 residues long. The germline gives CDR1 SGHAT, CDR2 FQNNGV. CDR3 nucleotides: TGTGCCAGCAGCTCTATTAGAGGGAACACTGAAGCTTTCTTT. Translating it yields CASSSIRGNTEAFF.

V and J are TRBV6-6 and TRBJ1-3; D is undetermined. The V end was cut by 8 bases, the J end by 4 bases, with 12 bases between. The CDR3 is 13 residues long. Germline CDR1 is MNHNY and CDR2 is SVGAGI (reference sequence). The CDR3 reads CASLEVVGNTIYF. The CDR3 coding sequence is TGTGCCAGCCTTGAGGTAGTCGGAAACACCATATATTTT.

V and J are TRBV3-1 (or the pseudogene TRBV3-2) and TRBJ2-7; 9 bases agree with TRBD1. Germline CDR1 and CDR2: LGHDT and YNNKEL (reference sequence). The CDR3 runs 15 residues. Germline trimming cut 5 bases from V and 6 bases from J; bases unmatched to any gene: 11. The CDR3 nucleotides are TGTGCCAGCAGCGAAGTAGTGGGGACAGGGCTCGAGCAGTACTTC. Translated, it gives CASSEVVGTGLEQYF.

J is TRBJ2-1 and V is TRBV3-1 (or the pseudogene TRBV3-2), with 8 positions matching TRBD1. V trimming: 6 bases; J trimming: 0 bases; junction bases outside the gene matches: 4. Germline assignment: CDR1 LGHDT and CDR2 YNNKEL (reference sequence). This CDR3 has 15 residues. The DNA for the CDR3 is TGTGCCAGCAGTCGAACAGGGGGCTCCTACAATGAGCAGTTCTTC. Its protein product is CASSRTGGSYNEQFF.

J is TRBJ2-5 and V is TRBV5-4; no definite D call. Germline values: CDR1 SGHNT, CDR2 YYREEE (reference sequence). The CDR3 length is 13 residues. Trimming left V 2 bases short and J 3 bases short, with 8 bases between. CDR3 bases: TGTGCCAGCAGCTTACCCCAGGAAGAGACCCAGTACTTC. It encodes CASSLPQEETQYF.

CDR3 sequence reads: CASRGLAGLYEQYF. The CDR3 DNA reads TGTGCCAGTAGGGGACTAGCGGGACTCTACGAGCAGTACTTC. The chain uses TRBV19 and TRBJ2-7; 13 bases fit TRBD2. The germline gives CDR1 LNHDA, CDR2 SQIVND (reference sequence). The CDR3 consists of 14 residues. V shed 6 bases, J shed 3 bases, and the junction held 2 bases outside the gene matches.

In its sample, this clone was seen once. This sequence joins TRBV5-1 and TRBJ2-1; no clear D. Germline V gives CDR1 SGHRS, CDR2 YFSETQ. V was pared by 0 bases and J by 8 bases, with 15 bases between. This CDR3 comprises 15 residues. The CDR3 DNA is TGCGCCAGCAGCTTGGCTTTAGCAGATCTCTATGAGCAGTTCTTC. This sequence encodes CASSLALADLYEQFF. The variable domain in full, with the rest retrieved from reference TRBV5-1 and TRBJ2-1, is KAGVTQTPRYLIKTRGQQVTLSCSPISGHRSVSWYQQTPGQGLQFLFEYFSETQRNKGNFPGRFSGRQFSNSRSEMNVSTLELGDSALYLCASSLALADLYEQFFGPGTRLTVL.

V usage is TRBV6-2 or TRBV6-3 and J usage is TRBJ1-5; no clear D. Trimming cost V 4 bases and J 5 bases, with 21 bases left between them. This CDR3 has 17 amino acids. The germline V gene has CDR1 MNHEY and CDR2 SVGEGT. CDR3 protein: CASSSLSATAADQPQHF. The DNA for the CDR3 is TGTGCCAGCAGTTCCCTGTCAGCGACGGCGGCTGATCAGCCCCAGCATTTT.

Note on this clone: The germline gene is not matched at one end of the junction; a read error may be the cause. The rearrangement uses TRBV11-1 and TRBJ1-1, with 7 bases aligning to TRBD1. Looked up from germline, CDR1 is SGHAT and CDR2 is FQDESV (reference sequence). The CDR3 has 14 amino acids. CDR3 residues: CASSLGRGGTEAFF. The CDR3, as DNA: TGTGCCAGCAGTTTAGGCAGGGGGGGCACTGAAGCTTTCTTT.